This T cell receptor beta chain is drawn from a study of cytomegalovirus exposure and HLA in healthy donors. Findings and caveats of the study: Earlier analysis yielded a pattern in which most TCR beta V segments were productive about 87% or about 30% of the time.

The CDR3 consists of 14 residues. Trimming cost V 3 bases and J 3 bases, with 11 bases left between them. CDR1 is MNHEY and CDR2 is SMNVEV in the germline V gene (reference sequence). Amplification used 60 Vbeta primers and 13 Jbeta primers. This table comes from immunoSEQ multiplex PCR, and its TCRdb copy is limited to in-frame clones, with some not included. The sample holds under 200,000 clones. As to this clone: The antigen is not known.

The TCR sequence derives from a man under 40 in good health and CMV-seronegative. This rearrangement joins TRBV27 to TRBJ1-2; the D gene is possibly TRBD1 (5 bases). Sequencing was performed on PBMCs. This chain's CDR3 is CASSFTGSDYGYTF. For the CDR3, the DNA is TGTGCCAGCAGTTTTACAGGAAGCGACTATGGCTACACCTTC.